The following is a T cell receptor beta chain sequence with its context. The data derive from a study of blood T cell repertoires in COVID-19. In the original analysis: Nucleated cell number was recorded as an estimate derived from reference gene primer amplification. Libraries were prepared by immunoSEQ multiplex PCR; TCRdb keeps only in-frame clonotypes and omits some of them. V, J and clone size were drawn from that table, and D and trimming were deduced from the DNA. Of fewer than 350,000 clones listed, roughly nine tenths are singletons. Germline V gene data show CDR1 as LGHNA and CDR2 as YSLEER. The junction had 5 bases not matched to a gene; V was cut back by 4 bases and J by 1 base. The CDR3 runs to 16 residues.

Sequencing was done on a sample of PBMCs or T cells enriched from blood (not recorded which). This receptor was identified in a man in his 60s who had recovered from COVID-19. The chain links TRBV4-3 to TRBJ1-4, with 8 positions matching TRBD1. The CDR3 loop reads CASSLETGVTNEKLFF. The CDR3 region has the DNA TGCGCCAGCAGCCTTGAGACAGGGGTAACTAATGAAAAACTGTTTTTT.